This TCR beta chain was identified in a study of cytomegalovirus exposure and HLA in healthy donors. At the level of the study: Assignment to the Caucasian-associated ancestry cluster applied to approximately 80% of the approximately 400 genotyped donors.

With respect to this clone: Its antigen is undetermined.

General study results and limits: Accounts indicate the classifier identified cytomegalovirus status with strong specificity and sensitivity.

The length of the CDR3 is 16 residues. J lost 8 bases, V lost 6 bases, and 10 bases had no gene match. CDR1 is PRHDT and CDR2 is FYEKMQ in the germline V gene (reference sequence). The PCR employed 60 Vbeta primers together with 13 Jbeta primers. TCRdb's table, derived via immunoSEQ multiplex PCR, lists solely in-frame clones and lacks some. The data contain 110,000 or so clones, about 64% of them seen just once; the ten biggest clones take up about 8.6%. The chain employs TRBV13 and TRBJ1-6; TRBD1 matches 10 bases. The sequence was obtained from a young man in good health and CMV-seropositive. The sequencing input was PBMCs. CDR3 in amino acids: CASSPYRGQGDSPLHF. The CDR3 DNA reads TGTGCCAGCAGTCCCTACCGTGGACAGGGGGATTCACCCCTCCACTTT.